Listed below are T cell receptor beta chains from one sample, sequenced in a study of blood T cells in healthy people across ages. MiXCR, applied by TCRdb to the 5' RACE reads, yields one record per CDR3 protein. This table has some 1.5 million distinct CDR3 sequences, roughly 28% appearing once. The sequenced sample was blood. The receptors originated from a woman younger than 45 in good health. Each CDR3 is given with its conserved first and last residue. Fields, in order: clone size, V gene, D gene, J gene, CDR3 DNA, CDR3 protein. D genes are given only for firm matches. Only some rows state a clone size, as once, few, many or a class for expanded clones.

NA	TRBV7-7	NA	TRBJ2-5	TGTGCCAGCAGCCTAGGGCGGGGATTCCAAGAGACCCGGTACTTC	CASSLGRGFQETRYF
NA	TRBV6-2/TRBV6-3	TRBD1	TRBJ2-7	TGTGCCAGCAGTTCCGCGGGACAGGGAGAGGCCTACGAGCAGTACTTC	CASSSAGQGEAYEQYF
NA	TRBV10-3	NA	TRBJ2-3	TGTGCCATCAGTGAAATGGAGGGAAGAAGCACAGATACGCAGTATTTT	CAISEMEGRSTDTQYF
few	TRBV29-1	TRBD2	TRBJ2-3	TGCAGCGTGTCTAGGCGGGAGGTTCAAGATACGCAGTATTTT	CSVSRREVQDTQYF
NA	TRBV7-7	TRBD2	TRBJ2-4	TGTCCACGAACTAGCGGGGATAACATTCAGTACTTC	CPRTSGDNIQYF
few	TRBV6-2/TRBV6-3	TRBD1	TRBJ2-7	TGTGCCACCCGGGACAGTTCCTCCTACGAGCAGTACTTC	CATRDSSSYEQYF
many	TRBV6-2/TRBV6-3	TRBD2	TRBJ2-3	TGTGCCAGCAGTCCCGGACTAGCGGGGAACACAGATACGCAGTATTTT	CASSPGLAGNTDTQYF
NA	TRBV5-1	TRBD2	TRBJ2-7	TGCGCCAGCAGCTCCGGAGGAAGTCCTAGCGGCTACGAGCAGTACTTC	CASSSGGSPSGYEQYF
once	TRBV19	TRBD1	TRBJ1-1	TGTGCCAGTAGTAAGGACAGGGGGTTCAACACTGAAGCTTTCTTT	CASSKDRGFNTEAFF
NA	TRBV18	NA	TRBJ2-7	TGTGCCAGCTCACCATGGACCAACTACGAGCAGTACTTC	CASSPWTNYEQYF
many	TRBV5-1	NA	TRBJ2-7	TGCGCCAGCAGCGTAATCCCTATTTCGGGGGCCCCTAGCTCCTACGAGCAGTACTTC	CASSVIPISGAPSSYEQYF
NA	TRBV7-2	NA	TRBJ2-3	TGTGCCAGCAGCTTAGGTTTTGCCCCAGATACGCAGTATTTT	CASSLGFAPDTQYF
NA	TRBV11-2	NA	TRBJ2-3	TGTGCCAGTAACGGCGGCTCGCGGGGCCACACAGATACGCAGTATTTT	CASNGGSRGHTDTQYF
few	TRBV29-1	NA	TRBJ1-1	TGCAGCGCCATCAGGGTGAGGGACACTGAAGCTTTCTTT	CSAIRVRDTEAFF
NA	TRBV10-3	NA	TRBJ1-4	TGTGCCATCAGTGCGGGGGGGGAAAAACTGTTTTTT	CAISAGGEKLFF
NA	TRBV2	TRBD1	TRBJ2-3	TGTGCCAGCAATCGAAACCGGGACAGGGGGCGTCCAGATACGCAGTATTTT	CASNRNRDRGRPDTQYF
NA	TRBV5-1	NA	TRBJ2-2	TGCGCCAGCAGCGGACGGATGAACACCGGGGAGCTGTTTTTT	CASSGRMNTGELFF
NA	TRBV28	TRBD2	TRBJ2-1	TGTGCCAGCAGTTTATCGGCTAGCGGGACTTCCGGTGAGCAGTTCTTC	CASSLSASGTSGEQFF
once	TRBV20-1	NA	TRBJ2-7	TGCAGTGCTAATGCGGCAGACTGCGAGCAGTACTTC	CSANAADCEQYF
few	TRBV10-2	NA	TRBJ2-7	TGCGCCAGCGAAGAGCGGACGAGCTCCTACGAGCAGTACTTC	CASEERTSSYEQYF
NA	TRBV5-1	NA	TRBJ2-3	TGCGCCAGCAGCTTGAGCCCGGGGCGCACAGATACGCAGTATTTT	CASSLSPGRTDTQYF
few	TRBV2	NA	TRBJ2-5	TGTGCCAGCAGTCAATACAGGGAAGAGACCCAGTACTTC	CASSQYREETQYF
few	TRBV19	NA	TRBJ1-1	TGTGCCAGTAGTAAGAGGTCGACAGGGAACACTGAAGCTTTCTTT	CASSKRSTGNTEAFF
NA	TRBV11-3	TRBD2	TRBJ2-1	TGTGCCAGCAGCTTAGTGCGGGGGACCGATGAGCAGTTCTTC	CASSLVRGTDEQFF
many	TRBV4-3	NA	TRBJ2-1	TGCGCCAGCAGTCCCGGCACGGGGAGCTCCTACAATGAGCAGTTCTTC	CASSPGTGSSYNEQFF
NA	TRBV18	NA	TRBJ2-5	TGTGCCAGCTCACCAGACAGCCCGAAGGAGCAGTACTTC	CASSPDSPKEQYF
few	TRBV9	TRBD2	TRBJ2-5	TGTGCCAGCAGCGACAGCGGGGCCCCTGCAGAGACCCAGTACTTC	CASSDSGAPAETQYF
few	TRBV20-1	TRBD2	TRBJ2-7	TGCAGTGCTAGATTAGGCCTAGCGGGGGGATACGAGCAGTACTTC	CSARLGLAGGYEQYF
NA	TRBV20-1	NA	TRBJ2-5	TGCAGTGCTTGCCCGCGGGCAGATACCAAAGAGACCCAGTACTTC	CSACPRADTKETQYF
NA	TRBV6-2/TRBV6-3	NA	TRBJ2-7	TGTGCCAGCAGTTCTGCCCTACTATACGAGCAGTACTTC	CASSSALLYEQYF
NA	TRBV6-5	TRBD2	TRBJ2-7	TGTGCCAGCAGTTACATGCGGGAGGGCCCCTACGAGCAGTACTTC	CASSYMREGPYEQYF
many	TRBV5-5	TRBD2	TRBJ2-7	TGTGCCAGCAGCTTGGAGGCGGGAGTTTCCCTCTACGAGCAGTACTTC	CASSLEAGVSLYEQYF
few	TRBV7-2	NA	TRBJ2-3	TGTGCCAGCGCCGAGGCTGGCGACACAGATACGCAGTATTTT	CASAEAGDTDTQYF
NA	TRBV20-1	NA	TRBJ2-5	TGCAGTGCGTTTTGGAGAGAGACCCAGTACTTC	CSAFWRETQYF
many	TRBV5-1	NA	TRBJ1-2	TGCGCCAGCAGCTCCCGGGATCCGGGGGCGCAAGGTAGATACGGCTACACCTTC	CASSSRDPGAQGRYGYTF
NA	TRBV20-1	TRBD2	TRBJ2-3	TGCAGTGCTAGAGATTCCCTAGCGGGGAGCACAGATACGCAGTATTTT	CSARDSLAGSTDTQYF
NA	TRBV5-1	TRBD1	TRBJ1-1	TGCGCCAGCAGCTTGGGCCGACAGGGCTGGGGCACTGAAGCTTTCTTT	CASSLGRQGWGTEAFF
NA	TRBV12-3/TRBV12-4	NA	TRBJ2-2	TGTGCCAGCAGTTTTGTCGGGGAGCTGTTTTTT	CASSFVGELFF
NA	TRBV15	NA	TRBJ1-4	TGTGCCACCAGCGGACATGAAAAACTGTTTTTT	CATSGHEKLFF
NA	TRBV9	TRBD2	TRBJ2-1	TGTGCCTGCAGCTCCGAGGGGCGGGGGGAGTACAATGAGCAGTTCTTC	CACSSEGRGEYNEQFF
many	TRBV11-2	NA	TRBJ2-6	TGTGCCAGCAGCCAGAACTCTGGGGCCAACGTCCTGACTTTC	CASSQNSGANVLTF
NA	TRBV12-3/TRBV12-4	TRBD1	TRBJ2-5	TGTGCCAGCACCCGACAGGGTTCGGAGACCCAGTACTTC	CASTRQGSETQYF
few	TRBV5-1	NA	TRBJ1-2	TGCGCCAGCGGCTTGGCCGGCCAGGGCGCGGGCTACACCTTC	CASGLAGQGAGYTF
NA	TRBV12-3/TRBV12-4	TRBD1	TRBJ2-4	TGTGCCAGCAGTCTCGGACAGGGTATGGGGTACAATGAGCAGTACTTC	CASSLGQGMGYNEQYF
many	TRBV3-1	NA	TRBJ2-1	TGTGCCAGCAGCCAGCTCAGGGTGGCTCACAATGAGCAGTTCTTC	CASSQLRVAHNEQFF
many	TRBV20-1	NA	TRBJ2-7	TGCAGTGCTAGGGCCCGGGTTTTTAAGGGCTACGAGCAGTACTTC	CSARARVFKGYEQYF
NA	TRBV9	NA	TRBJ1-5	TGTGCCAGCAGCGTGCAGAGCCCGGGACAAACGTTTACGCCCCAGCATTTT	CASSVQSPGQTFTPQHF
few	TRBV7-3	NA	TRBJ2-1	TGTGCCAGCAGCTCTCCGGGGGTCCGGGTTGGGCAGTTCTTC	CASSSPGVRVGQFF
many	TRBV5-1	TRBD2	TRBJ2-1	TGCGCCAGCAGCCCTAGCGGGGGATACAATGAGCAGTTCTTC	CASSPSGGYNEQFF
many	TRBV2	TRBD2	TRBJ2-5	TGTGCCAGCAGACCCCGGCTAGCGGGAAGAGCAGAGACCCAGTACTTC	CASRPRLAGRAETQYF
NA	TRBV5-1	NA	TRBJ2-3	TGCGCCAGCCGGTCCCTAGTATCCACAGATACGCAGTATTTT	CASRSLVSTDTQYF
few	TRBV5-6	TRBD1	TRBJ2-7	TGTGCCAGCAGCTCGGAAGGACAGGGGGTTTCCTACGAGCAGTACTTC	CASSSEGQGVSYEQYF
many	TRBV29-1	NA	TRBJ2-5	TGCAGCGTCGGAGGGACAGAAGAGACCCAGTACTTC	CSVGGTEETQYF
few	TRBV14	NA	TRBJ2-1	TGTGCCGGCAGCCTACACCTTACGGGGAATGAGCAGTTCTTC	CAGSLHLTGNEQFF
NA	TRBV5-6	TRBD2	TRBJ2-7	TGTGCCAGCAGCGGTACTAGCGGCCATTTCTACGAGCAGTACTTC	CASSGTSGHFYEQYF
few	TRBV4-1	TRBD2	TRBJ2-7	TGCGCCAGCAGCCAGGGGACTAGCGGGGCAAGCTCCTACGAGCAGTACTTC	CASSQGTSGASSYEQYF
NA	TRBV20-1	NA	TRBJ1-2	TGCAGTGCTAGAGATCTTCACGACGGGGACTATGGCTACACCTTC	CSARDLHDGDYGYTF
NA	TRBV24-1	NA	TRBJ2-5	TGTGCCACCAGCCAGGGCGGGGACCAAGAGACCCAGTACTTC	CATSQGGDQETQYF
NA	TRBV24-1	TRBD1	TRBJ2-1	TGTGCCACCAGTGATCCGGGACAGCCTCGAAGTGAGCAGTTCTTC	CATSDPGQPRSEQFF
NA	TRBV25-1	TRBD2	TRBJ2-7	TGTGCCAGCAGTGTACAAACTAGCGACTCCTACAATGGGCAGTACTTC	CASSVQTSDSYNGQYF